Each of the 21 T cell receptor beta chains below was sequenced from the same sample in a study of OX40 agonist ivuxolimab in advanced cancers. The assay was immunoSEQ multiplex PCR, and TCRdb's table has in-frame clones only and misses some. Counted here are 53,000 or so clones, 70% to 90% occurring once; the ten biggest clones make up less than 2%. The sequencing here drew on CD4+ or CD8+ T cells sorted from blood, taken in a trial of the OX40 agonist ivuxolimab. These receptor sequences come from an adult with an advanced solid tumor such as melanoma, head and neck, liver or kidney cancer.

The chain links TRBV28 to TRBJ2-6, with TRBD2 as a possible D gene (6 bases). V shed 2 bases and J shed 2 bases, with 13 bases lying between them. CDR3 length: 17 residues. The germline V gene encodes CDR1 MDHEN and CDR2 SYDVKM. CDR3 region: CASSLDLSSAGANVLTF. As DNA, the CDR3 is TGTGCCAGCAGTTTAGACCTTTCTAGCGCTGGGGCCAACGTCCTGACTTTC.

The chain uses TRBV6-1 and TRBJ2-7, with D perhaps matching TRBD2 (5 bases). This CDR3 is built from 13 residues. Germline V gene data show CDR1 as MNHNS and CDR2 as SASEGT. Trimming pared 6 bases from V and 3 bases from J, leaving 12 bases between. This CDR3 reads CASSAGRGYEQYF. The CDR3 DNA reads as TGTGCCAGCAGCGCTGGACGGGGCTACGAGCAGTACTTC.

This rearrangement joins TRBV11-2 to TRBJ1-2, with D possibly matching TRBD1 (5 bases). CDR3 size: 14 residues. Germline V gene sequence: CDR1 SGHAT, CDR2 FQNNGV. V gave up 2 bases and J gave up 8 bases, with 15 bases separating them. CDR3 protein: CASSLPGGVGGYTF. DNA for the CDR3: TGTGCCAGCAGCTTACCTGGGGGGGTGGGAGGCTACACCTTC. The full variable domain, with the rest looked up from reference TRBV11-2 and TRBJ1-2, is EAGVAQSPRYKIIEKRQSVAFWCNPISGHATLYWYQQILGQGPKLLIQFQNNGVVDDSQLPKDRFSAERLKGVDSTLKIQPAKLEDSAVYLCASSLPGGVGGYTFGSGTRLTVV.

V is TRBV5-6 and J is TRBJ2-5; D may be TRBD1 (6 bases). The CDR3 loop spans 14 amino acids. Germline V gene data show CDR1 as SGHDT and CDR2 as YYEEEE. V dropped 7 bases and J dropped 5 bases, with 18 bases sitting between them. CDR3 DNA sequence: TGTGCCAGCTGTTGGTCAGGGACATGGGAGACCCAGTACTTC. Its translation is CASCWSGTWETQYF.

The V call is TRBV4-1, the J call TRBJ2-3, with 15 bases that match TRBD2. V was pared by 4 bases and J by 0 bases, with 8 bases of the junction left unmatched. This CDR3 has 19 residues. Germline CDR1 and CDR2: MGHRA and YSYEKL. The CDR3 DNA is TGCGCCAGCAGCCGGGCCCGGACTAGCGGGGGGGTTAGCACAGATACGCAGTATTTT. Translated: CASSRARTSGGVSTDTQYF.

The gene calls are TRBV11-2 and TRBJ2-7; 10 bases are shared with TRBD1. Germline values: CDR1 SGHAT, CDR2 FQNNGV. The CDR3 consists of 16 residues. Trimming removed 3 bases from V and 2 bases from J; junction bases left unmatched: 7. CDR3 in DNA: TGTGCCAGCAGCTTCGTTCCGGGACAGGGGACCTACGAGCAGTACTTC. Translated, it gives CASSFVPGQGTYEQYF.

This chain joins TRBV19 and TRBJ2-4; possibly TRBD2 for D (5 bases). The V gene's germline CDR1 is LNHDA and CDR2 SQIVND (reference sequence). V was clipped by 3 bases and J by 11 bases, with 11 bases between them. The CDR3 sequence is 12 residues long. The CDR3 protein is CASSIGSQVQYF. The CDR3 DNA is TGTGCCAGTAGTATTGGGAGCCAGGTTCAGTACTTC. The full variable domain, completed using reference TRBV19 and TRBJ2-4, is DGGITQSPKYLFRKEGQNVTLSCEQNLNHDAMYWYRQDPGQGLRLIYYSQIVNDFQKGDIAEGYSVSREKKESFPLTVTSAQKNPTAFYLCASSIGSQVQYFGAGTRLSVL.

The chain links TRBV7-6 to TRBJ1-5; D uncertain. Germline assignment: CDR1 SGHVS and CDR2 FNYEAQ. The CDR3 consists of 13 residues. V shed 1 base and J shed 8 bases, with 9 bases lying between them. The CDR3 nucleotides read TGTGCCAGCAGCTTAGACCTCTTGAAGCCCCAGCATTTT. It translates to CASSLDLLKPQHF.

The rearrangement uses TRBV11-2 and TRBJ1-2; D is perhaps TRBD1 (6 bases). The CDR3 covers 15 residues. Germline CDR1 SGHAT, CDR2 FQNNGV. V was clipped by 0 bases and J by 1 base, with 9 bases between them. CDR3 loop: CASSLDQGRNYGYTF. The CDR3, as DNA: TGTGCCAGCAGCTTAGATCAGGGGCGTAACTATGGCTACACCTTC.

The chain carries TRBV6-6 and TRBJ2-7; D may correspond to TRBD1 or TRBD2 (6 bases each). There are 12 residues in the CDR3. The V gene lost 5 bases and the J gene lost 2 bases, with 7 bases spanning the gap. The germline V gene encodes CDR1 MNHNY and CDR2 SVGAGI (reference sequence). CDR3 protein: CASSRGPYEQYF. The DNA for the CDR3 is TGTGCCAGCAGTCGGGGGCCCTACGAGCAGTACTTC.

This chain connects TRBV11-1 to TRBJ1-2; D gene ambiguous. The CDR3 runs 13 residues. Trimming stripped 6 bases from V and 4 bases from J, with 12 bases between. Germline lookup yields CDR1 SGHAT and CDR2 FQDESV (reference sequence). The CDR3 reads CASSLAAFYGYTF. The CDR3 DNA follows: TGTGCCAGCAGTCTAGCGGCTTTCTATGGCTACACCTTC.

The gene calls are TRBV6-5 and TRBJ2-6; D ambiguous. The CDR3 contains 16 residues. Trimming took off 0 bases at V and 1 base at J, with 7 bases between the two ends. From germline, CDR1 is MNHEY and CDR2 SVGAGI. The CDR3: CASSYSGRSGANVLTF. CDR3 nucleotides: TGTGCCAGCAGTTACTCTGGCCGTTCTGGGGCCAACGTCCTGACTTTC.

The chain links TRBV27 to TRBJ2-7, with D possibly TRBD1 on 5 matching bases. This CDR3 is 14 amino acids long. Per the germline V gene, CDR1 is MNHEY and CDR2 is SMNVEV (reference sequence). V was trimmed by 2 bases and J by 2 bases, leaving 10 bases between them. CDR3 coding DNA: TGTGCCAGCAGTTTACGCAGGGCAGCCTACGAGCAGTACTTC. Translating gives CASSLRRAAYEQYF.

The chain couples TRBV25-1 to TRBJ2-5, with D possibly being TRBD2 (5 bases). This CDR3 comprises 14 residues. V lost 3 bases and J 3 bases, leaving 11 bases between the germline ends. Germline CDR1 reads MGHDK; CDR2 reads SYGVNS. In nucleotides, the CDR3 is TGTGCCAGCAGTGATGCGCGGGTAAAAGAGACCCAGTACTTC. Its translation: CASSDARVKETQYF. The variable domain in full, with the rest retrieved from reference TRBV25-1 and TRBJ2-5, is EADIYQTPRYLVIGTGKKITLECSQTMGHDKMYWYQQDPGMELHLIHYSYGVNSTEKGDLSSESTVSRIRTEHFPLTLESARPSHTSQYLCASSDARVKETQYFGPGTRLLVL.

The V and J genes are TRBV20-1 and TRBJ1-1, with D maybe TRBD1 (5 bases). V dropped 5 bases and J dropped 5 bases, with 9 bases sitting between them. There are 11 residues in the CDR3. Germline values: CDR1 DFQATT, CDR2 SNEGSKA (reference sequence). The CDR3 reads CSAGRGTEAFF. CDR3 bases: TGCAGTGCTGGAAGGGGAACTGAAGCTTTCTTT.

V is TRBV6-6 and J is TRBJ1-4, with D possibly matching TRBD1 (5 bases). Germline V gene sequence: CDR1 MNHNY, CDR2 SVGAGI (reference sequence). The CDR3 runs 12 residues. V was trimmed by 0 bases and J by 12 bases, leaving 8 bases between them. In DNA, the CDR3 is TGTGCCAGCAGTTACTCGGGGCAGCAACTGTTTTTT. This translates into CASSYSGQQLFF.

V is TRBV30 and J is TRBJ1-2; D is possibly TRBD1 (5 bases). V was clipped by 2 bases and J by 7 bases, with 11 bases between them. The length of the CDR3 is 12 residues. The germline V gene has CDR1 GTSNPN and CDR2 SVGIG (reference sequence). CDR3 coding DNA: TGTGCCTGGAGTCCCGGGGCGGCTGGCTACACCTTC. Its translation is CAWSPGAAGYTF.

The rearrangement uses TRBV5-1 and TRBJ2-1; perhaps TRBD1 as D (6 bases). The CDR3 consists of 14 residues. Trimming stripped 0 bases from V and 9 bases from J, with 13 bases between. Germline V CDR1 and CDR2: SGHRS, YFSETQ. CDR3 DNA: TGCGCCAGCAGCTTGGCTACAGGGTCAGCTGAGCAGTTCTTC. Amino acids: CASSLATGSAEQFF.

The V call is TRBV4-2, the J call TRBJ1-5, with 8 bases fitting TRBD1. CDR3 length equals 15 residues. V was clipped by 3 bases and J by 7 bases; unmatched bases: 8. Germline V gene sequence: CDR1 LGHNA, CDR2 YNFKEQ. The CDR3 DNA reads as TGTGCCAGCAGCCAGACAGACAGGGGATACCAGCCCCAGCATTTT. Translating it yields CASSQTDRGYQPQHF.

This clone has more than one count but fewer than ten. V usage is TRBV28 and J usage is TRBJ2-7; 12 nucleotides line up with TRBD1. Trimming took 6 bases from V and 4 from J; bases not matched to a gene: 10. The CDR3 length is 16 residues. CDR1 MDHEN and CDR2 SYDVKM come from the germline V gene. CDR3 DNA sequence: TGTGCCAGCAGAGGGACAGGGGGCGCGGAAAGGTACGAGCAGTACTTC. It yields the protein CASRGTGGAERYEQYF.

The rearrangement joins TRBV28 to TRBJ1-4; tentatively, D is TRBD1 (5 bases). V lost 5 bases, J lost 8 bases, and 18 bases lay in between. Germline CDR1 MDHEN, CDR2 SYDVKM. This CDR3 region has 15 residues. CDR3: CASSPGHKSREKLFF. CDR3 nucleotides: TGTGCCAGCAGTCCCGGACATAAATCCCGGGAAAAACTGTTTTTT.